This T cell receptor beta chain comes out of a study of T cell responses to AZD1222 COVID-19 vaccine. The wider study: Some second doses came at about 4 weeks and others at about 12 weeks; these were pooled. The study, taken as a whole, reports: Spike-specific TCR breadth and depth grew following two AZD1222 doses. Regions left unmutated in variants are reportedly the target of nearly half of spike-specific TCRs.

About this clone: Its antigen is still unknown. The identical CDR3 is also encoded by other nucleotide sequences in the sample.

TCRdb's copy holds only in-frame clones and misses some; the assay was immunoSEQ multiplex PCR. The table lists around 100,000 clones, approximately 90% of them singletons, with 1% to 1.5% in the top ten. This clonotype was sampled from an adult in good health. The source material was peripheral blood, sampled on day 0 of AZD1222 vaccination.

CDR3 in DNA: TGTGCCAGCAGCCTGGGAGGAGGGGAAGCTTTCTTT. It is translated as CASSLGGGEAFF. This chain links TRBV7-9 with TRBJ1-1, with D uncertain. V lost 5 bases and J lost 8, with 12 bases in between. This CDR3 has 12 residues. The germline V gene has CDR1 SEHNR and CDR2 FQNEAQ (reference sequence).